The source of this T cell receptor beta chain is a study of T cell responses to AZD1222 COVID-19 vaccine. Study details: Pooled samples include second doses given at about 4 or 12 weeks. Study observations and caveats: Among spike-specific TCRs, nearly half reportedly target unmutated variant regions.

Generated by immunoSEQ multiplex PCR, the TCRdb table keeps only in-frame clones and is missing some. The table has more than 120,000 clones, around 93% seen once. On this clone itself: Its specificity is unknown.

Losses at the gene ends were 3 bases for V and 5 bases for J; bases not matched to a gene: 3. Germline V CDR1 and CDR2: KGHSH, LQKENI. This CDR3 contains 13 residues. This TCR came from an adult in good health. The V and J genes are TRBV18 and TRBJ1-2; 7 nucleotides match TRBD1. This specimen consisted of peripheral blood, obtained on day 0 of AZD1222 vaccination. The DNA of the CDR3 is TGTGCCAGCTCACCTGACAGGGAGTATGGCTACACCTTC. As protein: CASSPDREYGYTF.